This T cell receptor beta chain is drawn from a study of blood T cell repertoires in COVID-19. In the study overall: The samples span acute and convalescent COVID-19 from the United States, Italy and Spain.

Original handling: Reference gene primers were amplified, and this amplification served to estimate nucleated cell counts. Measured with immunoSEQ multiplex PCR; TCRdb has only the in-frame clones, and not every one. The V and J calls and clone size are taken from that table; D and trimming were inferred from the DNA. The data contain approximately 270,000 clones, roughly four fifths of them singletons. This clone was detected once. V shed 1 base and J shed 3 bases, with 10 bases lying between them. The CDR3 consists of 14 residues. Germline V gene sequence: CDR1 SGHAT, CDR2 FQNNGV. Seattle's enrolled individuals joined amid active infection and were then monitored longitudinally.

The receptor was derived from an older person with COVID-19, enrolled during active disease. The rearrangement joins TRBV11-2 to TRBJ2-7; possible D gene TRBD1, 6 bases. Sequencing was carried out using peripheral blood. CDR3 DNA: TGTGCCAGCAGCTTAGTAGGGGGTCTCTACGAGCAGTACTTC. Translated: CASSLVGGLYEQYF.